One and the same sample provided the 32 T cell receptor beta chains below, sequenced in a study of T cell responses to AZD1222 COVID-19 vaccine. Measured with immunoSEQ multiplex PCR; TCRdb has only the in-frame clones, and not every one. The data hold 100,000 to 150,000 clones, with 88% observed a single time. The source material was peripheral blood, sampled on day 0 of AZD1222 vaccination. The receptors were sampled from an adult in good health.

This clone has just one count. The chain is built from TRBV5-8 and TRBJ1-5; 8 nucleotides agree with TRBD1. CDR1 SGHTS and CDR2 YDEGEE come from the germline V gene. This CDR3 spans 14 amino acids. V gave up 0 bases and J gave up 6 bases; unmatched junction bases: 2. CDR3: CASSLGQGFQPQHF. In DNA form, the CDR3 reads TGTGCCAGCAGCTTGGGACAGGGGTTTCAGCCCCAGCATTTT.

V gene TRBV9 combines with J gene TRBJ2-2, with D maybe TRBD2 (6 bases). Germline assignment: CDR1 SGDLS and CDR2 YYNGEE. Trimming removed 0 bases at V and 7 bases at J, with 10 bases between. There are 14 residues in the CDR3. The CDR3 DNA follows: TGTGCCAGCAGCGTAGGAGGGGAGGTCGGGGAGCTGTTTTTT. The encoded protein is CASSVGGEVGELFF. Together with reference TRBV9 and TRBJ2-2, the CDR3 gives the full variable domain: DSGVTQTPKHLITATGQRVTLRCSPRSGDLSVYWYQQSLDQGLQFLIQYYNGEERAKGNILERFSAQQFPDLHSELNLSSLELGDSALYFCASSVGGEVGELFFGEGSRLTVL.

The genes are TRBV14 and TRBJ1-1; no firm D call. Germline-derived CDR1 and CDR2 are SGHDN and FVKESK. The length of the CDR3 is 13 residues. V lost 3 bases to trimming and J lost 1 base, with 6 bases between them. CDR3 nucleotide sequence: TGTGCCAGCAGCCAGGCAGAGAACACTGAAGCTTTCTTT. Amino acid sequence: CASSQAENTEAFF.

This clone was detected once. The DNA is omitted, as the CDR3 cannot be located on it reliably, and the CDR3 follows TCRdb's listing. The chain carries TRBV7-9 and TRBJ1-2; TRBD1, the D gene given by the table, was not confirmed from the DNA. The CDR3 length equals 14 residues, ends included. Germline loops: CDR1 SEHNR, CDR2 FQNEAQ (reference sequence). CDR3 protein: CASSTSDRWHGYTF.

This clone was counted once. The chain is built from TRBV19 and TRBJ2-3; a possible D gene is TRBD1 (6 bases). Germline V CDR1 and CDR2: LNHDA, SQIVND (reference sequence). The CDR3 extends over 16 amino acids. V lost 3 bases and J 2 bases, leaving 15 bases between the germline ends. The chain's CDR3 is CASSMWQGRNTDTQYF. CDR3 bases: TGTGCCAGTAGTATGTGGCAGGGGCGCAACACAGATACGCAGTATTTT.

DNA for the CDR3: TGTGCCAGCAGCGTACTTCTAGCGGGAGAGCAGTACTTC. Translation gives CASSVLLAGEQYF. The genes are TRBV9 and TRBJ2-7, with 9 bases aligning to TRBD2. V dropped 1 base and J dropped 7; count of bases not matched to a gene: 3. Germline assignment: CDR1 SGDLS and CDR2 YYNGEE. This CDR3 spans 13 amino acids.

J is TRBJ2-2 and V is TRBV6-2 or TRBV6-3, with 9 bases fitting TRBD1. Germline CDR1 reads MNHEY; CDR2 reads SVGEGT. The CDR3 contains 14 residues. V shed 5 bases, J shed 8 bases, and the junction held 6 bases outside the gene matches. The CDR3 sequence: CASSTGTGFGELFF. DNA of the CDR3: TGTGCCAGCAGTACCGGGACAGGGTTTGGGGAGCTGTTTTTT.

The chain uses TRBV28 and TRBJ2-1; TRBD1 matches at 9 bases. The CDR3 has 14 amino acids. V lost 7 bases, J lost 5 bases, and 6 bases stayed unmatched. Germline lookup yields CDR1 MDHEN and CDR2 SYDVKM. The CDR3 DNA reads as TGTGCCAGCACTAAGGGACAGGGAAACAATGAGCAGTTCTTC. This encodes CASTKGQGNNEQFF.

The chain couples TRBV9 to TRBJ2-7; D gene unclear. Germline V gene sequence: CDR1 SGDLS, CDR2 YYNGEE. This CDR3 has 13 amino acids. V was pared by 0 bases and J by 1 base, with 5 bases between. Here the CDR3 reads CASSVGPSYEQYF. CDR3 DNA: TGTGCCAGCAGCGTAGGTCCTTCCTACGAGCAGTACTTC.

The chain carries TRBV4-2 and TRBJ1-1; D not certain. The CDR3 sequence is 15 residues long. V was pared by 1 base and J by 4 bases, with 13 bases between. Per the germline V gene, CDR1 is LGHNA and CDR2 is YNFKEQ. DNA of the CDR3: TGTGCCAGCAGCCAAGCGGGGTTAGGGATCACTGAAGCTTTCTTT. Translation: CASSQAGLGITEAFF.

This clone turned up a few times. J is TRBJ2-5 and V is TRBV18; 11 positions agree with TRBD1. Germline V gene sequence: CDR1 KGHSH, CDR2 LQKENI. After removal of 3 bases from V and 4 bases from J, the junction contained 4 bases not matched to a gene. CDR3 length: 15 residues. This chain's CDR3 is CASSPRTGGLETQYF. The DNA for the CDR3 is TGTGCCAGCTCACCGAGGACAGGGGGCTTAGAGACCCAGTACTTC.

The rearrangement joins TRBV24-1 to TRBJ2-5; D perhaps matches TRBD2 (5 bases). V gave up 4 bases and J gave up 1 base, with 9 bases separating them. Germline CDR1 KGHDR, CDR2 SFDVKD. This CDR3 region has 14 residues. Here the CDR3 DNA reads TGTGCCACCAGTGAACACGGGATCCAAGAGACCCAGTACTTC. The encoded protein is CATSEHGIQETQYF.

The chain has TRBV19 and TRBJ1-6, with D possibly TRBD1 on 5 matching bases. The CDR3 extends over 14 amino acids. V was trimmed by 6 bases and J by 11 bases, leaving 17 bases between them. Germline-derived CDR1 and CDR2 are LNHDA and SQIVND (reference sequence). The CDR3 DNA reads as TGTGCCAGTAGCGACCCCGCGGGGGGGGCACCCCTCCACTTT. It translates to CASSDPAGGAPLHF.

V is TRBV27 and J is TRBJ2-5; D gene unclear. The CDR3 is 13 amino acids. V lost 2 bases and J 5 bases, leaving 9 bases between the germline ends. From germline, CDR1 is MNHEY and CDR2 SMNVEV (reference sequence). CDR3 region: CASSLMSWETQYF. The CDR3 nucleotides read TGTGCCAGCAGTTTAATGTCTTGGGAGACCCAGTACTTC.

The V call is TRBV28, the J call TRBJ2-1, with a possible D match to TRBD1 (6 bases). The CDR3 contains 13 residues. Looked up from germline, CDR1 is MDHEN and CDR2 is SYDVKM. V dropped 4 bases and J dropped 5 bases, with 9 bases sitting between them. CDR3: CASSYRVDNEQFF. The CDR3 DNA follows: TGTGCCAGCAGTTACAGGGTTGACAATGAGCAGTTCTTC.

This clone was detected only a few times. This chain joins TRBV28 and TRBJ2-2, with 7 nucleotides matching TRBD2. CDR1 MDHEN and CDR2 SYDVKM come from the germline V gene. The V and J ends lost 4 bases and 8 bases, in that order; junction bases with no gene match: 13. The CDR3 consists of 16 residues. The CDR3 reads CASSSPGGGGRGELFF. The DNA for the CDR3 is TGTGCCAGCAGTTCGCCGGGAGGCGGGGGTAGGGGGGAGCTGTTTTTT.

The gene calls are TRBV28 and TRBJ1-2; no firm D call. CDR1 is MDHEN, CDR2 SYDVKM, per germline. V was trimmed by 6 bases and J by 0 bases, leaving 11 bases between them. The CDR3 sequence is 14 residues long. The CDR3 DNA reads TGTGCCAGCAGCCGTCAGACCCCTAACTATGGCTACACCTTC. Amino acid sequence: CASSRQTPNYGYTF.

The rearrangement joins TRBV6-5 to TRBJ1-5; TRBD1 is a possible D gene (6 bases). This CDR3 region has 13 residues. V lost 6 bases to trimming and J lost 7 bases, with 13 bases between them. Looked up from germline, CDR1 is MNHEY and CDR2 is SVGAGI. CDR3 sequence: CASRSGTQQPQHF. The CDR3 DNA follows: TGTGCCAGCAGGTCCGGGACACAACAGCCCCAGCATTTT.

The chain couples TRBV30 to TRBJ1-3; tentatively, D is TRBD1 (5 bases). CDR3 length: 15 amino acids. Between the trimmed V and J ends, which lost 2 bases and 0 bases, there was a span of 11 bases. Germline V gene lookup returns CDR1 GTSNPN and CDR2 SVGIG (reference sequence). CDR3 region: CAWSWGGSSGNTIYF. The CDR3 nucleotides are TGTGCCTGGAGTTGGGGGGGGAGCTCTGGAAACACCATATATTTT.

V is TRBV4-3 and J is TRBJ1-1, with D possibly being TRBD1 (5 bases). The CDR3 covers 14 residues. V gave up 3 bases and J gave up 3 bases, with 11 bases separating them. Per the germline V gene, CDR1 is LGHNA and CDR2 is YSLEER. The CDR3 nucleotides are TGCGCCAGCAGCCAGAGTCCCAGGGACACTGAAGCTTTCTTT. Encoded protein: CASSQSPRDTEAFF.

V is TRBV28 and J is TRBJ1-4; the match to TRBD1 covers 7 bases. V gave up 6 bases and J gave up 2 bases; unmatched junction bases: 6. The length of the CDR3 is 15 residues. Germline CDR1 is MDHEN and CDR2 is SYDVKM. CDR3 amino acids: CASRTPGQTNEKLFF. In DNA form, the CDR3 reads TGTGCCAGCAGAACCCCGGGACAGACTAATGAAAAACTGTTTTTT.

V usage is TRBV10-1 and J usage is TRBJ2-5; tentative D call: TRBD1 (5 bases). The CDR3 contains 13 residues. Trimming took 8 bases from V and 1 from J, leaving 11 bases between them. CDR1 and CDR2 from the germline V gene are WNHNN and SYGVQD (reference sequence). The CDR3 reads CASQGTSQETQYF. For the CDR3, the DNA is TGCGCCAGCCAGGGAACATCCCAAGAGACCCAGTACTTC.

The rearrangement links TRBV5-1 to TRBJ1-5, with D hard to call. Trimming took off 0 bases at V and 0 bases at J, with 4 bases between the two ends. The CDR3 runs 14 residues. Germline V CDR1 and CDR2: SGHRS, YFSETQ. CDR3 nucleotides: TGCGCCAGCAGCTTGGGCGGTAGCAATCAGCCCCAGCATTTT. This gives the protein CASSLGGSNQPQHF. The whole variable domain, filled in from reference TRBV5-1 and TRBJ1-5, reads KAGVTQTPRYLIKTRGQQVTLSCSPISGHRSVSWYQQTPGQGLQFLFEYFSETQRNKGNFPGRFSGRQFSNSRSEMNVSTLELGDSALYLCASSLGGSNQPQHFGDGTRLSIL.

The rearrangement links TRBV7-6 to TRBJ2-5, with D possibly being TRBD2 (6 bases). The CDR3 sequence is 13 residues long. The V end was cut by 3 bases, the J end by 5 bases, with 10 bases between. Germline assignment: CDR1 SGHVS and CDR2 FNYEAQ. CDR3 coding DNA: TGTGCCAGCAGCTTCGGGAGCTTGGAGACCCAGTACTTC. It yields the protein CASSFGSLETQYF. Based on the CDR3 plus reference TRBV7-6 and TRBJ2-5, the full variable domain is GAGVSQSPRYKVTKRGQDVALRCDPISGHVSLYWYRQALGQGPEFLTYFNYEAQQDKSGLPNDRFSAERPEGSISTLTIQRTEQRDSAMYRCASSFGSLETQYFGPGTRLLVL.

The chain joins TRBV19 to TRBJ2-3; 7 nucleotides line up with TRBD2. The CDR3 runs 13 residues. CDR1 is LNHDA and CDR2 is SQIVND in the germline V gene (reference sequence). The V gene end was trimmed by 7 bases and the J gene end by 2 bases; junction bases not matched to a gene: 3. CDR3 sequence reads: CASTSGVTDTQYF. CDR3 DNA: TGTGCCAGTACTAGCGGAGTCACAGATACGCAGTATTTT.

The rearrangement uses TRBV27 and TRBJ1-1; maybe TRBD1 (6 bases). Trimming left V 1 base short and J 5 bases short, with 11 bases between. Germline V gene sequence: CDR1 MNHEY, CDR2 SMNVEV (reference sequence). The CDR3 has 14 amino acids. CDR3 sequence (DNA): TGTGCCAGCAGTTTATGGGGGGCCGTAACTGAAGCTTTCTTT. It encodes CASSLWGAVTEAFF.

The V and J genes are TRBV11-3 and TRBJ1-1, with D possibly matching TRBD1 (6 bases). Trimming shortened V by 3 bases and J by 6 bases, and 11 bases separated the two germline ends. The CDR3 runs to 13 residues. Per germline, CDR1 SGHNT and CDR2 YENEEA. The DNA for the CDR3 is TGTGCCAGCAGCTTCTACAGGGAATCTGAAGCTTTCTTT. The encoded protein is CASSFYRESEAFF.

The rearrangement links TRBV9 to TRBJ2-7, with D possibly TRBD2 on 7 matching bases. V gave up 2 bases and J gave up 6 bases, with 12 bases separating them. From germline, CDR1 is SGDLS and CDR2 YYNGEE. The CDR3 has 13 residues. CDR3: CASSVRGGPEQYF. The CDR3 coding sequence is TGTGCCAGCAGCGTGAGGGGGGGTCCCGAGCAGTACTTC.

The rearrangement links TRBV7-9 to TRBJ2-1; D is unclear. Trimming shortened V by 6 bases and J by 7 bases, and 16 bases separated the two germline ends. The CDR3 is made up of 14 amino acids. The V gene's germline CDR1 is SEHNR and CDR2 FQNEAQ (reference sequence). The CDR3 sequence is CASRPEVMLNEQFF. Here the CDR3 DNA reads TGTGCCAGCAGACCGGAAGTGATGTTAAATGAGCAGTTCTTC.

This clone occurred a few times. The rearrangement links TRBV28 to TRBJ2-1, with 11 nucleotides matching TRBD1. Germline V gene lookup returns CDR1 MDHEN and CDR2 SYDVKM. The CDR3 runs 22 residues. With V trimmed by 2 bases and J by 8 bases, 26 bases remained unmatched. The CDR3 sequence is CASSLGLGQGASRDFRGDEQFF. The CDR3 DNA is TGTGCCAGCAGTTTAGGTCTTGGACAGGGGGCTTCGCGCGACTTTCGAGGCGATGAGCAGTTCTTC.

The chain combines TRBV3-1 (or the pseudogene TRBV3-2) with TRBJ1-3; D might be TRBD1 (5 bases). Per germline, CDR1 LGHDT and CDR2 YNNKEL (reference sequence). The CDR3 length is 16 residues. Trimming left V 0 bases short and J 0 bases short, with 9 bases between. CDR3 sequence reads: CASSQDLGVSGNTIYF. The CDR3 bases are TGTGCCAGCAGCCAAGATCTGGGGGTCTCTGGAAACACCATATATTTT.

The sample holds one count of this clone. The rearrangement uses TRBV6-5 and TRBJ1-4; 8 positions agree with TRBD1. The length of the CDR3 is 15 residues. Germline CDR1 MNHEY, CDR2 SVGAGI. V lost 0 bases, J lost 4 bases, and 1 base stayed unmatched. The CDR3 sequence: CASSYSGQDNEKLFF. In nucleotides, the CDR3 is TGTGCCAGCAGTTACTCGGGACAGGATAATGAAAAACTGTTTTTT.